This TCR beta chain was documented in a study of T cells in women clearing cervical HPV infection. Across the study: Cases were women with histologically confirmed HPV16-related CIN3 or worse, including 2 invasive cancers. HLA type could not be excluded as a confounder.

With regard to this clone: The antigen is not known. The read stops 3 residues short of the end of the CDR3; the missing end is completed from the germline J gene.

General study points: TRBV6-7 abundance was lower in cases than controls (0.11% versus 0.16%).

The protocol was immunoSEQ multiplex PCR, while the TCRdb copy is restricted to in-frame clones and leaves out a portion. The sample totals approximately 22,000 clones. Dot-blot hybridization genotyped cervical HPV amplified with MY09/MY11 PCR. Trimming removed 2 bases at V and 4 bases at J, with 11 bases between. The V gene's germline CDR1 is LNHDA and CDR2 SQIVND (reference sequence). The CDR3 sequence is 14 residues long. The chain is built from TRBV19 and TRBJ1-2; tentatively, D is TRBD1 (5 bases). This TCR was recovered from a woman between 18 and 75 years old with a cervical HPV16 infection that either progressed to CIN3+ or cleared (not recorded which). The sample was blood buffy coat. The sequenced CDR3 bases are TGTGCCAGTAGTATAAGGGGCAGTATCTATGGC. Translated, it gives CASSIRGSIYG. The whole CDR3 region reads CASSIRGSIYGYTF.